The entry below gives a single T cell receptor beta chain sequence along with its context. Its antigen has not been determined. No per-base quality is available; no much larger clone lies one base away. This record belongs to a study of control samples from healthy donors and cancer patients (TCRdb year 2020). The CDR3, from cysteine to phenylalanine, totals 14 residues. CDR3 DNA only is kept here, 42 bases in frame from base 1. From V the trimming removes 7 bases and from J it removes 6 bases, while the gene matches leave 8 bases of the junction unaccounted for. Looking up the germline V gene (reference sequence) yields CDR1 LNHDA and CDR2 SQIVND. Library creation used the immunoSEQ multiplex PCR assay. TCRdb obtained this table from immuneACCESS and retained in-frame rearrangements with V and J assigned. These tables miss some clones; where compared with another copy, unresolved V genes account for less than half of the shortfall, and the remainder is unexplained. In this sample the table shows approximately 130,000 clones, more than 70% of which occur a single time. About 2.9% of the sample is held by the ten biggest clonotypes.

This TCR was recovered from a man aged 60 to 75 in good health. Sequencing was performed on blood. The chain is made from TRBV19 and TRBJ1-5; 8 bases in the junction line up with TRBD1. The CDR3 corresponds to CASNGQGLAQPQHF. Here is the DNA: TGTGCCAGTAACGGACAGGGCTTAGCTCAGCCCCAGCATTTT.